These T cell receptor beta chains were read from a single sample in a study of blood T cell repertoires in COVID-19. Only in-frame clones appear in the TCRdb table, and some are missing; sequencing was by immunoSEQ multiplex PCR. The data contain some 310,000 clones, 90% of them singletons. Input material: peripheral blood. All receptors come from a woman between 35 and 50 years old with COVID-19, enrolled during active disease. The CDR3 runs from the conserved cysteine through the conserved F or W. The D gene is left open where the match is weak. Rows give clone size only sometimes, using once, few, many, or a class for an expanded clone.

D	size	V	J	DNA	CDR3
NA	once	TRBV30	TRBJ2-1	TGTGCCTGGAGTGGACAGTCCTACAATGAGCAGTTCTTC	CAWSGQSYNEQFF
NA	NA	TRBV5-8	TRBJ1-1	TGTGCCAGCAGCCTCCTTGGGGGGAGGGGCACTGAAGCTTTCTTT	CASSLLGGRGTEAFF
TRBD2	NA	TRBV28	TRBJ2-7	TGTGCCAGCAGTTCCCCGGACGGGGGGTACGAGCAGTACTTC	CASSSPDGGYEQYF
NA	NA	TRBV5-1	TRBJ1-4	TGCGCCAGCAGCTTGACCCCCCCGACAGGCCGAAAAGCTGAAAAACTGTTTTTT	CASSLTPPTGRKAEKLFF
NA	NA	TRBV18	TRBJ1-5	TGTGCCAGCTCACCACCGGGAGGCACTCAGCCCCAGCATTTT	CASSPPGGTQPQHF
TRBD1	NA	TRBV5-1	TRBJ2-6	TGCGCCAGCAGCTCGACAGGGACGGGGGCCAACGTCCTGACTTTC	CASSSTGTGANVLTF
TRBD1	NA	TRBV7-9	TRBJ1-1	TGTGCCAGCAGCACGACAGGGTGGGGCACTGAAGCTTTCTTT	CASSTTGWGTEAFF
NA	NA	TRBV28	TRBJ1-1	TGTGCCAGCAGAGAAGAACAGCCGAACACTGAAGCTTTCTTT	CASREEQPNTEAFF
TRBD1	NA	TRBV7-2	TRBJ2-1	TGTGCCAGCAGCCCGGACAGGGCCGCCTACAATGAGCAGTTCTTC	CASSPDRAAYNEQFF
NA	NA	TRBV15	TRBJ1-1	TGTGCCACCAGCAGAGTCAGCAGGGCCACTGAAGCTTTCTTT	CATSRVSRATEAFF
TRBD2	NA	TRBV7-3	TRBJ2-3	TGTGCCAGCAGCCCCCAGCGGGATTACTCCCTGTATTTT	CASSPQRDYSLYF
NA	NA	TRBV27	TRBJ2-7	TGTGCCAGCAGTTTATACGTCTTAGCGAACGAGCAGTACTTC	CASSLYVLANEQYF
NA	NA	TRBV6-2/TRBV6-3	TRBJ2-1	TGTGCCAGCAGTTACGTCCGGGGGGACATTTACAATGAGCAGTTCTTC	CASSYVRGDIYNEQFF
TRBD1	NA	TRBV5-1	TRBJ1-1	TGCGCCAGCAGCGTCCGGGACAGGGGGAACACTGAAGCTTTCTTT	CASSVRDRGNTEAFF
TRBD1	NA	TRBV20-1	TRBJ1-1	TGCAGTGCTAGTAACCCAGGACAGGGGGGCACTGAAGCTTTCTTT	CSASNPGQGGTEAFF
NA	once	TRBV7-2	TRBJ2-1	TGTGCCAGCAGCTTAGTTGGGGGGATGGCTGGAGAGCAGTTCTTC	CASSLVGGMAGEQFF
NA	NA	TRBV14	TRBJ2-5	TGTGCCAGCAGCCAAGTCTGGTCCGGAGTAAGAGAGACCCAGTACTTC	CASSQVWSGVRETQYF
NA	once	TRBV28	TRBJ1-3	TGTGCCAGCAGTCGGTATAGCGCGTCTGGAAACACCATATATTTT	CASSRYSASGNTIYF
NA	NA	TRBV19	TRBJ2-3	TGTGCCAGTACCCCAGACAACACAGATACGCAGTATTTT	CASTPDNTDTQYF
NA	NA	TRBV5-1	TRBJ1-6	TGCGCCAGCAGCTTGGTTCAGGGTTCTAATTCACCCCTCCACTTT	CASSLVQGSNSPLHF
TRBD1	once	TRBV5-5	TRBJ1-2	TGTGCCAGCAGCCCCCTTCGGCAGGGGGCAGGTGGCTACACCTTC	CASSPLRQGAGGYTF
NA	NA	TRBV7-9	TRBJ2-1	TGTGCCAGCAGCTTAAATGTCGGGGCCGCAGGGGAGTTCTTC	CASSLNVGAAGEFF
NA	NA	TRBV27	TRBJ1-6	TGTGCCAGCAGGGAGGACAGTTACTATAATTCACCCCTCCACTTT	CASREDSYYNSPLHF
TRBD1	NA	TRBV4-3	TRBJ1-6	TGCGCCAGCAGCCAAGGACAGGGAACTAATTCACCCCTCCACTTT	CASSQGQGTNSPLHF
TRBD1	NA	TRBV6-6	TRBJ2-2	TGTGCCAGCAGTACAACACAGGGGTCCGGGGAGCTGTTTTTT	CASSTTQGSGELFF
TRBD1	few	TRBV19	TRBJ1-2	TGTGCCACCAGGAGACAGGGGGCTAACTATGGCTACACCTTC	CATRRQGANYGYTF
NA	NA	TRBV27	TRBJ2-1	TGTGCCAGCAGGTGGGACATAAGCTCCTACAATGAGCAGTTCTTC	CASRWDISSYNEQFF
TRBD1	NA	TRBV27	TRBJ2-1	TGTGCCAGCCGAACCACAGGGGCTTACTCCTACAATGAGCAGTTCTTC	CASRTTGAYSYNEQFF
TRBD1	NA	TRBV6-2/TRBV6-3	TRBJ2-2	TGTGCCAGCAGTTACCCAAATCTCCCAGGGGGCCTGAGACTCACCGGGGAGCTGTTTTTT	CASSYPNLPGGLRLTGELFF
NA	NA	TRBV18	TRBJ2-7	TGTGCCAGCTCACCGCAACAGGGTATGTACGAGCAGTACTTC	CASSPQQGMYEQYF
TRBD2	once	TRBV27	TRBJ2-3	TGTGCCAGCACGGGCGGGAGCTCATACGATACGCAGTATTTT	CASTGGSSYDTQYF
NA	NA	TRBV28	TRBJ1-2	TGTGCCAGCAGTTTTCAGGGAAGGTATAACTATGGCTACACCTTC	CASSFQGRYNYGYTF
TRBD1	NA	TRBV6-1	TRBJ1-6	TGTGCCAGCAGTGTGACAGGGGGGAGCTCACCCCTCCACTTT	CASSVTGGSSPLHF
NA	NA	TRBV10-3	TRBJ2-1	TGTGCCATCAGGGGAGTTAATCCCTACAATGAGCAGTTCTTC	CAIRGVNPYNEQFF
NA	NA	TRBV27	TRBJ1-5	TGTGCCAGCAGTTTGGACAGCAAGGACCAGCCCCAGCATTTT	CASSLDSKDQPQHF
TRBD1	once	TRBV3-1/TRBV3-2	TRBJ1-6	TGTGCCAGCAGTAGACAGGGGATGGATAATTCACCCCTCCACTTT	CASSRQGMDNSPLHF
NA	NA	TRBV20-1	TRBJ1-1	TGCAGTGCTATTAACAGGTACCGAGCTTTCTTT	CSAINRYRAFF
NA	NA	TRBV9	TRBJ2-3	TGTGCCAGCAGCGTAGGGGGGGATATACGCACAGATACGCAGTATTTT	CASSVGGDIRTDTQYF
TRBD1	NA	TRBV5-4	TRBJ1-2	TGTGCCAGCAGCTTAGGGGACAGGGGGAGTCACTATGGCTACACCTTC	CASSLGDRGSHYGYTF
TRBD1	NA	TRBV11-2	TRBJ2-2	TGTGCCAGCAGCTTAGGTCCACAGGGGTACAGGGCCGGGGAGCTGTTTTTT	CASSLGPQGYRAGELFF
NA	few	TRBV11-2	TRBJ1-6	TGTGCCAGCAGCTTATGGCAGGGGAGTACACCCCTCCACTTT	CASSLWQGSTPLHF
NA	NA	TRBV20-1	TRBJ1-2	TGCAGTGCTAGTTTAAGTCAGAATTTTAACTATGGCTACACCTTC	CSASLSQNFNYGYTF
TRBD1	NA	TRBV25-1	TRBJ2-7	TGTGCCAGTCGCAGGGGGCCATCCTACGAGCAGTACTTC	CASRRGPSYEQYF
NA	NA	TRBV24-1	TRBJ2-3	TGTGCCACCAGTGATTTGGCGGATACGCAGTATTTT	CATSDLADTQYF
NA	NA	TRBV6-6	TRBJ1-4	TGTGCCAGCAGAAGACAGGCGATTCCAACTAATGAAAAACTGTTTTTT	CASRRQAIPTNEKLFF
TRBD2	once	TRBV27	TRBJ2-3	TGTGCCAGCAGTTTATCCTGGACTAGCGGGAGGGAATTAAGCACAGATACGCAGTATTTT	CASSLSWTSGRELSTDTQYF
NA	NA	TRBV10-3	TRBJ2-7	TGTGCCATCAGAGAAGGGGGTAGCTCCTACGAGCAGTACTTC	CAIREGGSSYEQYF
NA	NA	TRBV28	TRBJ2-4	TGTGCCAGCAGTTTATCCTTCGGCGGGGAGGTGTCCAAAAACATTCAGTACTTC	CASSLSFGGEVSKNIQYF
TRBD1	once	TRBV30	TRBJ1-1	TGTGCCCAGAACAGGGGGAGCCCCTCCATCGCTTTCTTT	CAQNRGSPSIAFF
NA	NA	TRBV7-2	TRBJ2-1	TGTGCCAGCAGCTTAGAACGGGGGTCCTACAATGAGCAGTTCTTC	CASSLERGSYNEQFF
TRBD2	NA	TRBV5-4	TRBJ2-7	TGTGCCAGCAGCTTGGAAGGACTAGTCGCCTACGAGCAGTACTTC	CASSLEGLVAYEQYF
TRBD1	NA	TRBV11-2	TRBJ2-1	TGTGCCAGCAGCTTAGAAAGGGGGCTGGAGCAGTTCTTC	CASSLERGLEQFF
NA	NA	TRBV6-5	TRBJ2-7	TGTGCCAGCAGTACCAGGACAGAGCGCTACGAGCAGTACTTC	CASSTRTERYEQYF
NA	NA	TRBV10-3	TRBJ1-3	TGTGCCATCAGTGAAGGGGGGGACATCTCCCGTGGAAACACCATATATTTT	CAISEGGDISRGNTIYF
NA	NA	TRBV15	TRBJ1-2	TGTGCCACCAGCAGATCGACAGTGTATGGCTACACCTTC	CATSRSTVYGYTF